A single sample is the source of the 9 T cell receptor beta chains below, sequenced in a study of CD8 T cells in ankylosing spondylitis. These receptors have no identified antigens. MiXCR was run by TCRdb on the 5' RACE reads, yielding one entry per CDR3 protein. The sample lists about 390,000 distinct CDR3 sequences, under 25% occurring once. General study findings and limits: Characteristic of ankylosing spondylitis blood, it appeared, was a TCR beta motif comprising about eight highly homologous variants.

The specimen was blood, either unsorted or a sorted T cell fraction (not recorded which). The source is a male donor with ankylosing spondylitis.

This clonotype has just a few counts. The chain couples TRBV24-1 to TRBJ2-7; the D is unclear. CDR3 length: 13 amino acids. CDR1 is KGHDR, CDR2 SFDVKD, per germline. With 3 bases removed from V and 7 bases from J, the gap between germline ends came to 12 bases. The chain's CDR3 is CATSDAGEREQYF. CDR3 DNA sequence: TGTGCCACCAGTGATGCTGGGGAACGGGAGCAGTACTTC.

The chain links TRBV18 to TRBJ2-7, with 8 nucleotides matching TRBD1. Trimming cost V 0 bases and J 3 bases; bases outside gene matches: 7. CDR1 is KGHSH and CDR2 is LQKENI in the germline V gene. The CDR3 is 16 amino acids. CDR3: CASSPPRAGGHYEQYF. The CDR3 bases are TGTGCCAGCTCACCACCGCGGGCAGGGGGCCACTACGAGCAGTACTTC.

This rearrangement joins TRBV6-1 to TRBJ2-5, with D uncertain. This CDR3 is 13 amino acids long. The germline V and J ends were trimmed by 2 bases and 0 bases, with 4 bases remaining between them. Germline lookup yields CDR1 MNHNS and CDR2 SASEGT. The CDR3 DNA sequence: TGTGCCAGCAGTGAATTTGACCAAGAGACCCAGTACTTC. Residues: CASSEFDQETQYF.

This clonotype showed up many times. The chain uses TRBV12-3 or TRBV12-4 and TRBJ1-6; D is unclear. The CDR3 extends over 13 amino acids. Trimming took 4 bases from V and 4 from J, leaving 5 bases between them. The CDR3 is CASSWTYNSPLHF. The CDR3, as DNA: TGTGCCAGCAGTTGGACTTATAATTCACCCCTCCACTTT.

The V gene is TRBV5-1, the J gene TRBJ1-2; possible D gene TRBD1, 5 bases. Germline CDR1 SGHRS, CDR2 YFSETQ. This CDR3 comprises 16 residues. Trimming left V 1 base short and J 0 bases short, with 13 bases between. CDR3 DNA sequence: TGCGCCAGCAGCTTGTTGTGGGACCGATCTAACTATGGCTACACCTTC. Translation: CASSLLWDRSNYGYTF.

J is TRBJ2-7 and V is TRBV2; the match to TRBD2 covers 9 bases. Unmatched junction bases numbered 19, after V lost 5 bases and J lost 11 bases. Per germline, CDR1 SNHLY and CDR2 FYNNEI. This CDR3 spans 16 amino acids. This CDR3 is CASSLSTSGSPTSKYF. The CDR3 DNA follows: TGTGCCAGCAGTTTGTCGACTAGCGGATCACCTACGAGCAAGTACTTC.

This clonotype was seen a handful of times. The V gene is TRBV4-2, the J gene TRBJ2-1, with 11 bases that match TRBD2. J gave up 9 bases and V 4 bases, and 5 bases lay outside the gene matches. Germline CDR1 LGHNA, CDR2 YNFKEQ. This CDR3 contains 14 residues. CDR3 in amino acids: CASSRELAGVEQFF. The DNA for the CDR3 is TGTGCCAGCAGCCGGGAACTAGCGGGAGTTGAGCAGTTCTTC.

The chain couples TRBV4-1 to TRBJ2-3; 8 positions agree with TRBD2. The V and J ends lost 5 bases and 1 base, in that order; junction bases with no gene match: 5. CDR1 and CDR2 from the germline V gene are MGHRA and YSYEKL. The CDR3 runs 15 residues. The DNA of the CDR3 is TGCGCCAGCAGCGTACAGACTAGCGGCACAGATACGCAGTATTTT. It yields the protein CASSVQTSGTDTQYF.

This clonotype showed up just a few times. The J gene is TRBJ2-7, the V gene TRBV5-5; the D is unclear. From germline, CDR1 is SGHKS and CDR2 YYEKEE (reference sequence). This CDR3 has 14 amino acids. Trimming took 1 base from V and 3 from J, leaving 11 bases between them. The CDR3 DNA reads TGTGCCAGCAGCTTGATGGCAGCTAGCTACGAGCAGTACTTC. This sequence encodes CASSLMAASYEQYF.